Described below is a single T cell receptor beta chain sequence and its context. Its antigen is unknown. Produced via immunoSEQ multiplex PCR; TCRdb's table is partial and in-frame only. This sample has about 2.4 million clones, with 90% to 95% found just once. This entry comes from a study of shared clonotypes between healthy human individuals. On the study more broadly: Per donor, three plates held CD4 naive cells, three held CD4 memory, two held CD8 naive and one held CD8 memory.

Notes on the study in general: Several donors held about 5% of naive CD4 clonotypes in common.

Every contributor of samples was a Caucasian grown-up residing in Nashville, Tennessee. CDR1 and CDR2 (germline): SGHTA, FQGNSA. The CDR3 is made up of 15 amino acids. Between the trimmed V and J ends, which lost 5 bases and 2 bases, there was a span of 15 bases. The V and J genes are TRBV7-2 and TRBJ1-1, with D uncertain. The sample comprised naive CD4+ T cells from PBMCs. As for subset: CD45RA+ positively selected. The clonotype originates from a man aged 18 to 30 in good health. Some clones in this sample may be carry-over from other donors' samples. The CDR3 sequence: CASSPQSVGNTEAFF. The DNA for the CDR3 is TGTGCCAGCAGCCCACAGTCTGTGGGTAACACTGAAGCTTTCTTT.